This T cell receptor beta chain is from a study of CD8 T cells in ankylosing spondylitis. General study points: Disease-linked clones bore a CD8+ phenotype, appearing relatively rarely in peripheral blood. Ankylosing spondylitis blood seemed to carry a telltale TCR beta motif made of eight or nine highly homologous variants. Matched ankylosing spondylitis synovial fluid reportedly contained a significantly enriched population of disease-linked clones. There were earlier reports of some motif variants in reactive arthritis synovial fluid and blood.

By quantitative 5'-RACE with molecular barcodes, the TCR beta libraries were made. TCRdb reprocessed the 5' RACE reads with MiXCR, giving one entry per CDR3 protein. The sample has under 950,000 distinct CDR3 sequences; 15% to 20% are singletons. This clonotype occurred a few times. Its antigen is still unknown. The CDR3 runs to 13 residues. The germline V gene encodes CDR1 SQVTM and CDR2 ANQGSEA. Trimming took 7 bases from V and 0 from J, leaving 12 bases between them. Specimen: blood, either unsorted or a sorted T cell fraction (not recorded which). The chain is built from TRBV29-1 and TRBJ1-1, with D unresolved. The TCR sequence derives from a male donor with ankylosing spondylitis. The CDR3 protein is CSANSLMNTEAFF. The DNA for the CDR3 is TGCAGCGCAAACAGCCTCATGAACACTGAAGCTTTCTTT. The complete variable domain, with remaining parts taken from reference TRBV29-1 and TRBJ1-1, reads SAVISQKPSRDICQRGTSLTIQCQVDSQVTMMFWYRQQPGQSLTLIATANQGSEATYESGFVIDKFPISRPNLTFSTLTVSNMSPEDSSIYLCSANSLMNTEAFFGQGTRLTVV.